This TCR beta chain was sequenced for a study of cytomegalovirus exposure and HLA in healthy donors. Germline CDR1 is SGDLS and CDR2 is YYNGEE. The CDR3 is made up of 13 amino acids. V lost 2 bases and J 8 bases, leaving 11 bases between the germline ends. PCR primers comprised 60 Vbeta and 13 Jbeta primers. Using immunoSEQ multiplex PCR, the repertoire was profiled, and TCRdb retains in-frame clones only, with some absent. Among a few hundred thousand clones listed, about 75% were seen once. The chain carries TRBV9 and TRBJ2-1; the D gene is possibly TRBD2 (6 bases). The sequence derives from a young woman in good health and CMV-seronegative. The specimen sequenced was PBMCs. CDR3 in amino acids: CASSVDGGYEQFF. CDR3 DNA sequence: TGTGCCAGCAGCGTTGACGGGGGATATGAGCAGTTCTTC.